Listed below are T cell receptor beta chains from one sample, sequenced in a study of blood T cells in healthy people across ages. MiXCR, applied by TCRdb to the 5' RACE reads, yields one record per CDR3 protein. The sample shows about 1.8 million distinct CDR3 sequences, roughly 49% of them seen only once. The material sequenced was blood. These receptors came from a woman in her 40s in good health. The CDR3 runs from the conserved cysteine through the conserved F or W. D genes are given only for firm matches. Rows give clone size only sometimes, using once, few, many, or a class for an expanded clone.

>TRBV6-6|TRBJ1-1|TRBD1|NA
CASSYSTTGAPEAFF
TGTGCCAGCAGTTACTCGACGACAGGGGCCCCTGAAGCTTTCTTT
>TRBV5-5|TRBJ2-1|NA|NA
CASSSRTLPGDEQFF
TGTGCCAGCAGCAGTAGGACTCTGCCAGGGGATGAGCAGTTCTTC
>TRBV20-1|TRBJ2-7|TRBD1|NA
CSARDPIGTGTYEQYF
TGCAGTGCTAGAGATCCGATAGGGACAGGGACCTACGAGCAGTACTTC
>TRBV12-3/TRBV12-4|TRBJ2-7|NA|NA
CASSLKLGSYEQYF
TGTGCCAGCAGCCTCAAGCTCGGCTCCTACGAGCAGTACTTC
>TRBV6-2/TRBV6-3|TRBJ2-7|NA|NA
CASSYGGSNYEQYF
TGTGCCAGCAGTTACGGCGGCAGTAATTACGAGCAGTACTTC
>TRBV4-2|TRBJ2-7|NA|NA
CASSQEGVEGNEQYF
TGTGCCAGCAGCCAAGAAGGTGTGGAGGGGAACGAGCAGTACTTC
>TRBV7-9|TRBJ2-7|NA|NA
CASINGDGTYEQYF
TGTGCCAGCATCAACGGGGACGGAACCTACGAGCAGTACTTC
>TRBV6-5|TRBJ1-5|NA|once
CASSRGVQGPQHF
TGTGCCAGCAGCCGCGGGGTGCAGGGGCCCCAGCATTTT
>TRBV20-1|TRBJ2-3|TRBD1|few
CSATGQGQTGTQYF
TGCAGTGCTACGGGACAGGGCCAAACGGGTACGCAGTATTTT
>TRBV20-1|TRBJ2-3|NA|NA
CSAFGQRPDTQYF
TGCAGTGCCTTCGGACAGCGCCCAGATACGCAGTATTTT
>TRBV20-1|TRBJ2-7|NA|NA
CSAARAGTPYEQYF
TGCAGTGCTGCGAGGGCCGGGACCCCCTACGAGCAGTACTTC
>TRBV6-1|TRBJ2-7|NA|NA
CASGKEFSYEQYF
TGTGCCAGCGGGAAGGAATTCTCCTACGAGCAGTACTTC
>TRBV18|TRBJ2-7|NA|NA
CASSPGAGREQYF
TGTGCCAGTTCACCAGGGGCAGGGAGGGAGCAGTACTTC
>TRBV20-1|TRBJ2-4|NA|few
CSAVRDTEDIQYF
TGCAGTGCGGTCCGGGACACCGAGGACATTCAGTACTTC
>TRBV4-3|TRBJ2-3|NA|NA
CASSQDWRAETDTQYF
TGCGCCAGCAGCCAAGATTGGAGGGCAGAAACAGATACGCAGTATTTT
>TRBV4-3|TRBJ2-7|TRBD1|few
CASSQDRRDSLTYEQYF
TGCGCCAGCAGCCAAGACCGAAGGGACAGCCTAACCTACGAGCAGTACTTC
>TRBV4-3|TRBJ2-1|NA|NA
CASSQDRSEQFF
TGCGCCAGCAGCCAAGATCGATCAGAGCAGTTCTTC
>TRBV10-3|TRBJ1-1|TRBD1|NA
CAISEGTGLNTEAFF
TGTGCCATCAGTGAGGGGACAGGTCTGAACACTGAAGCTTTCTTT
>TRBV4-3|TRBJ1-4|NA|NA
CASSQDRGENEKLFF
TGCGCCAGCAGCCAAGACCGGGGAGAAAATGAAAAACTGTTTTTT
>TRBV6-2/TRBV6-3|TRBJ2-3|NA|few
CASSYSGGRTDTQYF
TGTGCCAGCAGTTACTCGGGCGGGCGCACAGATACGCAGTATTTT
>TRBV29-1|TRBJ2-7|NA|NA
CSVDPEIGWNNEQYF
TGCAGCGTTGACCCCGAAATTGGGTGGAACAATGAGCAGTACTTC
>TRBV14|TRBJ1-2|NA|once
CASSQAGLYAGGYTF
TGTGCCAGCAGCCAAGCCGGGTTGTATGCGGGGGGCTACACCTTC
>TRBV11-2|TRBJ2-1|NA|few
CASSPPQGLYNEQFF
TGTGCCAGCAGCCCTCCCCAAGGCCTGTACAATGAGCAGTTCTTC
>TRBV10-3|TRBJ1-2|NA|NA
CAISESGGTGRGGGYTF
TGTGCCATCAGTGAGTCGGGGGGAACCGGCCGAGGTGGGGGCTACACCTTC
>TRBV11-2|TRBJ2-1|TRBD2|few
CASSQTSGVAEQFF
TGTGCCAGCAGCCAGACTAGCGGGGTTGCTGAGCAGTTCTTC
>TRBV13|TRBJ2-7|NA|few
CASSPTSGIEQYF
TGTGCCAGCAGCCCCACCTCGGGTATCGAGCAGTACTTC
>TRBV5-1|TRBJ2-5|TRBD2|few
CASSEGGGVRETQYF
TGCGCCAGCAGCGAAGGCGGGGGTGTTCGAGAGACCCAGTACTTC
>TRBV7-8|TRBJ2-7|TRBD2|NA
CASSSGLAGEGEQYF
TGTGCCAGCAGTTCGGGACTAGCGGGGGAGGGCGAGCAGTACTTC
>TRBV13|TRBJ2-7|NA|many
CASSPHGVTYEQYF
TGTGCCAGCAGCCCCCACGGGGTTACCTACGAGCAGTACTTC
>TRBV7-3|TRBJ1-1|NA|NA
CASSFDLGTEAFF
TGTGCCAGCAGCTTCGACTTGGGCACTGAAGCTTTCTTT
>TRBV6-1|TRBJ2-5|NA|few
CASSEGVGGGETQYF
TGTGCCAGCAGTGAGGGTGTGGGGGGCGGGGAGACCCAGTACTTC
>TRBV29-1|TRBJ2-1|NA|NA
CSVLDPGRSPYEQFF
TGCAGCGTTCTAGACCCGGGACGTTCGCCATATGAGCAGTTCTTC
>TRBV15|TRBJ1-2|TRBD1|NA
CATSRDLVGTAYGYTF
TGTGCCACCAGCAGAGACCTAGTAGGGACAGCCTATGGCTACACCTTC
>TRBV10-1|TRBJ2-3|NA|NA
CASSDPTTQDTQYF
TGCGCCAGCAGTGACCCCACCACCCAGGATACGCAGTATTTT
>TRBV7-2|TRBJ2-5|NA|NA
CASSSGILGETQYF
TGTGCCAGCAGCTCGGGTATTCTAGGGGAGACCCAGTACTTC
>TRBV6-2/TRBV6-3|TRBJ2-3|TRBD2|NA
CASSNPGLAGGRDTQYF
TGTGCCAGCAGTAACCCGGGACTAGCGGGGGGGCGAGATACGCAGTATTTT
>TRBV20-1|TRBJ2-7|NA|NA
CSARSPRTYEQYF
TGCAGTGCCCGGTCTCCTCGAACCTACGAGCAGTACTTC
>TRBV9|TRBJ1-3|NA|once
CASSIGTLFSGNTIYF
TGTGCCAGCAGCATCGGGACACTTTTCTCTGGAAACACCATATATTTT
>TRBV20-1|TRBJ2-3|TRBD2|NA
CSPAGGTQDTQYF
TGCAGCCCCGCGGGGGGAACCCAAGATACGCAGTATTTT
>TRBV7-8|TRBJ1-2|NA|NA
CASSTVRGASGYTF
TGTGCCAGCAGCACCGTCCGGGGGGCGAGTGGCTACACCTTC
>TRBV4-3|TRBJ2-3|NA|NA
CASSQEDLPARGLRKGSQYF
TGCGCCAGCAGCCAAGAAGACCTCCCGGCCAGGGGTCTCAGGAAAGGTTCGCAGTATTTT
>TRBV20-1|TRBJ2-5|NA|many
CSAGASSQETQYF
TGCAGTGCTGGCGCTAGCAGCCAAGAGACCCAGTACTTC
>TRBV20-1|TRBJ2-5|NA|NA
CSPREANQETQYF
TGCAGCCCTCGAGAGGCGAATCAAGAGACCCAGTACTTC
>TRBV20-1|TRBJ2-1|TRBD1|NA
CSAGRDRGNVQFF
TGCAGTGCCGGCCGGGACAGGGGCAATGTGCAGTTCTTC
>TRBV6-2/TRBV6-3|TRBJ1-1|TRBD1|NA
CASRPTTGANTEAFF
TGTGCCAGCAGACCTACGACAGGGGCGAACACTGAAGCTTTCTTT
>TRBV7-2|TRBJ2-7|TRBD1|NA
CASSVATGYEQYF
TGTGCCAGCAGCGTAGCGACAGGGTACGAGCAGTACTTC
>TRBV5-6|TRBJ2-3|NA|NA
CASSPTRILSMRYF
TGTGCCAGCAGCCCGACTAGAATTTTATCTATGCGGTATTTT
>TRBV4-3|TRBJ2-3|NA|NA
CASSQTGGRDTQYF
TGCGCCAGCAGCCAGACGGGCGGTCGGGATACGCAGTATTTT
>TRBV6-5|TRBJ2-1|NA|NA
CASSWSSGISEQFF
TGTGCCAGCAGCTGGTCATCGGGGATAAGCGAGCAGTTCTTC
>TRBV25-1|TRBJ2-7|NA|NA
CASSGTVRPYEQYF
TGTGCCAGCAGTGGGACAGTCCGGCCCTACGAGCAGTACTTC
>TRBV5-1|TRBJ2-1|TRBD1|few
CASHTTGVNEQFF
TGCGCCAGTCATACGACAGGGGTTAATGAGCAGTTCTTC
>TRBV13|TRBJ2-3|NA|NA
CASSSFESTDTQYF
TGTGCCAGCAGCTCATTTGAATCCACAGATACGCAGTATTTT
>TRBV29-1|TRBJ1-2|TRBD1|NA
CSAGDRASYTF
TGCAGCGCAGGGGACAGGGCTTCCTACACCTTC
>TRBV29-1|TRBJ2-7|NA|many
CSVTAGLSYEQYF
TGCAGCGTTACGGCAGGCCTTAGCTACGAGCAGTACTTC
>TRBV19|TRBJ1-2|NA|NA
CASSMGPQRSSGYTF
TGTGCCAGTAGTATGGGGCCACAGCGCTCCTCTGGCTACACCTTC
>TRBV7-6|TRBJ1-6|NA|few
CASSSSGGNSPLHF
TGTGCCAGCAGCTCCAGTGGGGGAAATTCACCCCTCCACTTT
>TRBV18|TRBJ2-1|NA|NA
CASSPLKERGEQFF
TGTGCCAGCTCACCACTAAAGGAGAGAGGTGAGCAGTTCTTC
>TRBV28|TRBJ2-7|NA|NA
CASKSSGRGRYNEQYF
TGTGCCAGCAAGAGTTCAGGGCGTGGGCGATACAATGAGCAGTACTTC
>TRBV6-5|TRBJ2-1|TRBD2|NA
CASTTSVTSREQFF
TGTGCCAGCACCACGAGTGTGACTAGCCGCGAGCAGTTCTTC